This TCR beta chain was obtained from a study of cytomegalovirus exposure and HLA in healthy donors. Study details: Early on, a data release was issued that held 80 million or so unique TCRs from HLA-typed donors. Study results and limitations: Associated with cytomegalovirus, according to the listing, were around 160 TCR beta chains. Other equally common chains were less clonally expanded than HLA-associated TCR beta chains, a later analysis showed.

PCR primers comprised 60 Vbeta and 13 Jbeta primers. Measured with immunoSEQ multiplex PCR; TCRdb has only the in-frame clones, and not every one. This sample has over 150,000 clones, with roughly 72% found just once. The donors, nominally healthy at sampling, likely had unrecorded immune exposures. As to this clone: The antigen is unknown.

The sample comprised PBMCs. This TCR came from a man aged 30-40 years in good health and CMV-seronegative.

CDR3 sequence reads: CASSSIDRGTYNEQFF. The CDR3 nucleotides are TGTGCCAGCTCATCTATCGACAGGGGAACCTACAATGAGCAGTTCTTC. The chain has TRBV18 and TRBJ2-1; the match to TRBD1 covers 8 bases. This CDR3 spans 16 amino acids. CDR1 is KGHSH, CDR2 LQKENI, per germline. The ends lost 5 bases at V and 2 bases at J; junction bases unmatched: 8. Full variable domain (missing parts from reference TRBV18 and TRBJ2-1): NAGVMQNPRHLVRRRGQEARLRCSPMKGHSHVYWYRQLPEEGLKFMVYLQKENIIDESGMPKERFSAEFPKEGPSILRIQQVVRGDSAAYFCASSSIDRGTYNEQFFGPGTRLTVL.